This T cell receptor (beta chain) was profiled in a study of identical twins. Overall study findings and caveats: Abundant cord blood beta clonotypes carried fewer insertions; memory repertoires showed none.

Remarks on this clonotype: The target antigen is unknown.

Germline V CDR1 and CDR2: SGHNT, YENEEA. This CDR3 spans 16 amino acids. V was pared by 5 bases and J by 5 bases, with 22 bases between. A universal primer site was created by template switching, with the cDNA bearing unique molecular identifiers. TCRdb redid the calling of the 5' RACE reads with MiXCR, one entry per CDR3 protein. The data show some 900,000 distinct CDR3 sequences, 10% to 15% seen once. This same sample was also part of a study on yellow fever vaccine responses in identical twins. Per that paper: Convergence reportedly seemed to mark part of the twins' vaccine T cell response, with personalization marking the rest.

Sample: PBMCs. This clonotype was obtained from a woman between 18 and 29 years old in good health. This chain links TRBV11-3 with TRBJ2-7, with a tentative D call TRBD2 (7 bases). CDR3 sequence (DNA): TGTGCCAGCAGCCCATCAGGGGCGGGAGAAAGGGACGAGCAGTACTTC. This codes for CASSPSGAGERDEQYF.